These 20 T cell receptor beta chains originate from one sample sequenced in a study of read filtering for tumor transcriptome and immune sequencing. Molecular barcoded adaptors covering alpha/delta and beta/gamma chains were used on approximately 400 ng RNA. MiXCR was run by TCRdb on the reads, yielding one entry per CDR3 protein. This table holds about 54,000 distinct CDR3 sequences, approximately 13% found once. The sample comprised a population of CD138-negative cells sorted from bone marrow. The receptors were sampled from a donor older than 35 with multiple myeloma.

This clonotype has just a few counts. A much larger clone lies one base from this, so it may be a read error. CDR3 in DNA: TGCAGCGTTTCGGGCGGCCGAGGGGCCCTCCAGTACTTC. The encoded protein is CSVSGGRGALQYF. This rearrangement joins TRBV29-1 to TRBJ2-5; either TRBD1 or TRBD2 may supply D (5 bases each). The V and J ends lost 5 bases and 10 bases respectively, with 20 bases between them. Germline V CDR1 and CDR2: SQVTM, ANQGSEA. The CDR3 is 13 residues long. The complete variable domain, with remaining parts taken from reference TRBV29-1 and TRBJ2-5, reads SAVISQKPSRDICQRGTSLTIQCQVDSQVTMMFWYRQQPGQSLTLIATANQGSEATYESGFVIDKFPISRPNLTFSTLTVSNMSPEDSSIYLCSVSGGRGALQYFGPGTRLLVL.

This clonotype appeared many times. V gene TRBV20-1 combines with J gene TRBJ2-2, with 10 bases matching TRBD2. The germline V gene encodes CDR1 DFQATT and CDR2 SNEGSKA (reference sequence). The CDR3 loop spans 15 amino acids. Trimming removed 3 bases from V and 7 bases from J; junction bases left unmatched: 8. The CDR3: CSARLTSGSFGELFF. CDR3 bases: TGCAGTGCTAGGCTGACTAGCGGGTCCTTCGGGGAGCTGTTTTTT.

This clonotype was seen many times. The rearrangement links TRBV5-1 to TRBJ1-4; 7 bases line up with TRBD1. This CDR3 has 15 residues. With 4 bases clipped from V and 3 bases from J, the junction kept 6 bases outside the gene matches. Germline V CDR1 and CDR2: SGHRS, YFSETQ. CDR3 residues: CASSTTGRSNEKLFF. CDR3 DNA: TGCGCCAGCAGCACGACAGGGAGGTCTAATGAAAAACTGTTTTTT. The variable domain in full, with the rest retrieved from reference TRBV5-1 and TRBJ1-4, is KAGVTQTPRYLIKTRGQQVTLSCSPISGHRSVSWYQQTPGQGLQFLFEYFSETQRNKGNFPGRFSGRQFSNSRSEMNVSTLELGDSALYLCASSTTGRSNEKLFFGSGTQLSVL.

At least ten counts were recorded for this clonotype. This chain joins TRBV20-1 and TRBJ2-7, with D unclear. Germline V gene sequence: CDR1 DFQATT, CDR2 SNEGSKA (reference sequence). The CDR3 sequence is 14 residues long. The V gene lost 5 bases and the J gene lost 4 bases, with 18 bases spanning the gap. CDR3: CSAPKRYSRYEQYF. As DNA, the CDR3 is TGCAGTGCTCCCAAAAGGTACAGCCGTTACGAGCAGTACTTC.

On this clonotype itself: This clone may be a read error of a much larger clone one base away. The V gene is TRBV4-1, the J gene TRBJ2-5; D gene uncertain. Trimming took off 4 bases at V and 0 bases at J, with 18 bases between the two ends. This CDR3 comprises 17 residues. Germline lookup yields CDR1 MGHRA and CDR2 YSYEKL. In DNA form, the CDR3 reads TGCGCCAGCAGCCGCATCGGAGATGGCCTGTACCAAGAGACCCAGTACTTC. Translation: CASSRIGDGLYQETQYF.

In this sample, this clonotype turned up many times. CDR3 in DNA: TGTGCCAGTGGCAGGGGCATTGTCACCGGGGAGCTGTTTTTT. Its protein product is CASGRGIVTGELFF. The chain joins TRBV19 to TRBJ2-2; D possibly corresponds to TRBD1 (6 bases). Trimming took off 8 bases at V and 4 bases at J, with 14 bases between the two ends. CDR1 and CDR2 (germline): LNHDA, SQIVND (reference sequence). The CDR3 is made up of 14 amino acids.

The table lists this clonotype with a few counts. A read error may be the cause here, since a much bigger clone is one base away. The CDR3 sequence is CASRKMVPGQFF. The DNA of the CDR3 is TGTGCCAGCAGAAAAATGGTACCTGGGCAGTTCTTC. The chain joins TRBV2 to TRBJ2-1, with D hard to call. From germline, CDR1 is SNHLY and CDR2 FYNNEI. The CDR3 totals 12 residues. The V end lost 6 bases, the J end lost 12 bases, and 15 bases lay between the germline ends.

Notes on this clonotype: A much bigger clone sits one base away, suggesting this may be a read error. No conserved phenylalanine or tryptophan ends this CDR3, so it is likely a read error. The chain couples TRBV7-2 to TRBJ2-7; perhaps TRBD1 as D (6 bases). Looked up from germline, CDR1 is SGHTA and CDR2 is FQGNSA. The V end lost 2 bases, the J end lost 2 bases, and 10 bases lay between the germline ends. The CDR3 is 14 residues long. As DNA, the CDR3 is TGTGCCAGCAGCTTATCAGGGGTAGCCTACGAGCAGTACTAC. Its protein product is CASSLSGVAYEQYY.

In its sample, this clonotype was seen a few times. The chain carries TRBV11-2 and TRBJ2-1; D gene unclear. The V and J ends lost 4 bases and 6 bases respectively, with 13 bases between them. This CDR3 has 14 residues. Germline loops: CDR1 SGHAT, CDR2 FQNNGV. Here the CDR3 reads CASSSRVGSNEQFF. CDR3 DNA: TGTGCCAGCAGCTCCCGGGTTGGTAGCAATGAGCAGTTCTTC.

This clonotype has a count of ten or more. CDR3 amino acids: CASSKTGGNTEAFF. In nucleotides, the CDR3 is TGCGCCAGCAGCAAGACAGGGGGGAACACTGAAGCTTTCTTT. The rearrangement uses TRBV5-1 and TRBJ1-1, with 9 nucleotides matching TRBD1. Unmatched junction bases numbered 2, after V lost 4 bases and J lost 1 base. Germline CDR1 and CDR2: SGHRS and YFSETQ. The CDR3 runs 14 residues.

This clonotype was observed many times. The chain carries TRBV7-8 and TRBJ1-5, with 7 positions matching TRBD1. The CDR3 totals 14 residues. CDR1 and CDR2 (germline): SGHVS, FQNEAQ. V dropped 4 bases and J dropped 6; count of bases not matched to a gene: 6. The CDR3 nucleotides are TGTGCCAGCAGCTCTCGACAGGGTGGTCAGCCCCAGCATTTT. It specifies CASSSRQGGQPQHF.

The table lists this clonotype with many counts. The chain joins TRBV6-2 or TRBV6-3 to TRBJ2-5; D remains unclear. Germline assignment: CDR1 MNHEY and CDR2 SVGEGT. CDR3 length: 11 amino acids. The ends were cut back, 4 bases at V and 3 bases at J, with 3 bases in the middle. For the CDR3, the DNA is TGTGCCAGCAGTTCCAAAGAGACCCAGTACTTC. It encodes CASSSKETQYF.

This clonotype was seen more than once but under ten times. The chain is built from TRBV11-2 and TRBJ1-1; D is unclear. Trimming removed 5 bases from V and 7 bases from J, with 8 bases in between. Looked up from germline, CDR1 is SGHAT and CDR2 is FQNNGV. The CDR3 runs 11 residues. Written as DNA, the CDR3 is TGTGCCAGCAGCCCCCGCGGTGAAGCTTTCTTT. Its protein is CASSPRGEAFF.

This clonotype showed up many times. CDR3 residues: CSARFGPTTGELFF. CDR3 coding DNA: TGCAGTGCTAGATTTGGACCGACCACCGGGGAGCTGTTTTTT. The V gene is TRBV20-1, the J gene TRBJ2-2; D unresolved. V was shortened by 2 bases and J by 4 bases, with 11 bases between the two germline ends. The CDR3 has 14 amino acids. Germline V gene lookup returns CDR1 DFQATT and CDR2 SNEGSKA (reference sequence).

This chain links TRBV6-1 with TRBJ2-3; no definite D call. CDR3 length equals 12 residues. The germline V gene encodes CDR1 MNHNS and CDR2 SASEGT. V lost 5 bases, J lost 2 bases, and 5 bases lay in between. DNA of the CDR3: TGTGCCAGCAGTTTTACCACAGATACGCAGTATTTT. This sequence encodes CASSFTTDTQYF.

This clonotype was seen only a few times. The V gene is TRBV4-2, the J gene TRBJ2-5; D is uncertain. The V end was cut by 0 bases, the J end by 4 bases, with 15 bases between. This CDR3 has 16 amino acids. Per the germline V gene, CDR1 is LGHNA and CDR2 is YNFKEQ. CDR3 loop: CASSQDGPFMRETQYF. Written as DNA, the CDR3 is TGTGCCAGCAGCCAAGATGGGCCTTTTATGAGAGAGACCCAGTACTTC.

This clonotype showed up many times. The chain combines TRBV28 with TRBJ1-4, with TRBD1 identical over 12 bases. The CDR3 has 15 residues. V was clipped by 6 bases and J by 8 bases; unmatched bases: 7. The V gene's germline CDR1 is MDHEN and CDR2 SYDVKM. The CDR3 DNA is TGTGCCAGCAGCATGACCGGGACAGGGGGCGAAAAACTGTTTTTT. It is translated as CASSMTGTGGEKLFF. The entire variable domain, with the rest obtained from reference TRBV28 and TRBJ1-4, is as follows: DVKVTQSSRYLVKRTGEKVFLECVQDMDHENMFWYRQDPGLGLRLIYFSYDVKMKEKGDIPEGYSVSREKKERFSLILESASTNQTSMYLCASSMTGTGGEKLFFGSGTQLSVL.

In regard to this clonotype: With a much larger clone just one base away, this may be a read error. The rearrangement joins TRBV11-2 to TRBJ2-1; D is possibly TRBD1 (7 bases). CDR3 length equals 16 residues. In germline, CDR1 is SGHAT, CDR2 FQNNGV. The V end lost 4 bases, the J end lost 3 bases, and 16 bases lay between the germline ends. In DNA form, the CDR3 reads TGTGCCAGCAGCTCTTTCGGCCAGGGGGGCTACAATGAGCAGTTCTTC. As protein: CASSSFGQGGYNEQFF. The full variable domain, rest sourced from reference TRBV11-2 and TRBJ2-1, is EAGVAQSPRYKIIEKRQSVAFWCNPISGHATLYWYQQILGQGPKLLIQFQNNGVVDDSQLPKDRFSAERLKGVDSTLKIQPAKLEDSAVYLCASSSFGQGGYNEQFFGPGTRLTVL.

This clonotype was observed many times. This sequence joins TRBV18 and TRBJ2-7; 9 bases are shared with TRBD2. V shed 3 bases, J shed 0 bases, and the junction held 3 bases outside the gene matches. Looked up from germline, CDR1 is KGHSH and CDR2 is LQKENI. The CDR3 consists of 15 residues. Here the CDR3 DNA reads TGTGCCAGCTCACCCGCTAGCGGGATCTCCTACGAGCAGTACTTC. Translation gives CASSPASGISYEQYF.

This clonotype was picked up many times. CDR3 DNA: TGTGCCAGCAGCTTTCCGGGACTCGGCCAAGAGACCCAGTACTTC. Protein product: CASSFPGLGQETQYF. The gene calls are TRBV5-5 and TRBJ2-5; possibly TRBD2 for D (6 bases). Trimming took off 2 bases at V and 1 base at J, with 12 bases between the two ends. The CDR3 sequence is 15 residues long. The germline CDR1 and CDR2 sequences are SGHKS and YYEKEE (reference sequence).